This is a list of T cell receptor beta chains from one sample in a study of cytomegalovirus exposure and HLA in healthy donors. Generated by immunoSEQ multiplex PCR, the TCRdb table keeps only in-frame clones and is missing some. The sample yields some 170,000 clones, more than 60% seen once. Sequencing input: PBMCs. The receptors were gathered from a human donor in good health. The CDR3 runs from the conserved cysteine through the conserved F or W. A D gene is named only where the DNA matches it firmly. Part of the rows lack a size; the others show once, few, many or a class for expanded clones.

d_call clone_size j_call v_call cdr3_nt cdr3_aa
TRBD1 - TRBJ2-4 TRBV10-3 TGTGCCATCAGTGAGTCGAGGGGGACAGGGACGTATAACATTCAGTACTTC CAISESRGTGTYNIQYF
TRBD1 - TRBJ1-4 TRBV6-1 TGTGCCAGCAGTGGGTACAGGGGGCAAAATGAAAAACTGTTTTTT CASSGYRGQNEKLFF
- - TRBJ2-6 TRBV19 TGTGCCAGTAGTGGCCAGTCTGGGGCCAACGTCCTGACTTTC CASSGQSGANVLTF
- - TRBJ1-4 TRBV30 TGTACCTGGAGTGTAGTCAGGGGAAGTGAAAAACTGTTTTTT CTWSVVRGSEKLFF
TRBD1 - TRBJ1-2 TRBV4-1 TGCGCCAGCAGCCAAGTGGGACAGATTAACTATGGCTACACCTTC CASSQVGQINYGYTF
TRBD1 - TRBJ2-5 TRBV28 TGTGCCAGCAGTTTAGAACAGGGGGCACCTCAAGAGACCCAGTACTTC CASSLEQGAPQETQYF
TRBD2 - TRBJ2-1 TRBV11-2 TGTGCCAGCAGCCAGACGGGAGGGGGGTTCTACAATGAGCAGTTCTTC CASSQTGGGFYNEQFF
TRBD1 - TRBJ2-2 TRBV6-6 TGTGCCAGCAGCAAGGGACAGGGGACGGCCGGGGAGCTGTTTTTT CASSKGQGTAGELFF
TRBD2 - TRBJ2-5 TRBV9 TGTGCCAGCAGCACCCCAACTAGCGGGGGGTCTCTCCTGGGGGAGACCCAGTACTTC CASSTPTSGGSLLGETQYF
- few TRBJ1-1 TRBV27 TGTGCCAGCAGTGGACCACCGGGGGGTGAGATGATTACTGAAGCTTTCTTT CASSGPPGGEMITEAFF
- - TRBJ1-6 TRBV4-1 TGCGCCAGCAGCCAAGTCGTCAGGGATGGGGGGAATTCACCCCTCCACTTT CASSQVVRDGGNSPLHF
- few TRBJ1-5 TRBV4-1 TGCGCCAGCAGCCAAGATTCGCCGACAGTAATTTATCAGCCCCAGCATTTT CASSQDSPTVIYQPQHF
- - TRBJ2-5 TRBV29-1 TGCAGCGTTGGGGCAGTCCTAACGGCCCAGTACTTC CSVGAVLTAQYF
TRBD1 - TRBJ2-4 TRBV4-1 TGCGCCAGCAGCCAAGGGGACAGAAACATTCAGTACTTC CASSQGDRNIQYF
- - TRBJ1-1 TRBV7-3 TGTGCCAGCAGCTTATTGGGACAGAACACTGAAGCTTTCTTT CASSLLGQNTEAFF
TRBD1 - TRBJ2-7 TRBV18 TGTGCCAGCTCACCCTGGGACAGGGAACGCGAGCAGTACTTC CASSPWDREREQYF
TRBD2 once TRBJ2-3 TRBV6-7 TGTGCCAGCAGTTCGGGACTAGCGGGGGGGCTGGAGTTTACTGATACGCAGTATTTT CASSSGLAGGLEFTDTQYF
- few TRBJ1-1 TRBV27 TGTGCCAGCAGTTTACAGGGCCTTGGCGCCACTGAAGCTTTCTTT CASSLQGLGATEAFF
- few TRBJ1-1 TRBV6-6 TGTGCCAGCATTCTACCACGGCAGGGGACTGAAGCTTTCTTT CASILPRQGTEAFF
- - TRBJ1-2 TRBV9 TGTGCCAGCAGCGTAGAACCGTCGGGGAGTGCTTTTGGTGGCTACACCTTC CASSVEPSGSAFGGYTF
- - TRBJ2-5 TRBV27 TGTGCCAGCAGCACCGGTGCGGGGACCCAGTACTTC CASSTGAGTQYF
TRBD2 few TRBJ2-1 TRBV19 TGTGCCAGTGGACGATTGCGGGGGGGCCTTGATGAGCAGTTCTTC CASGRLRGGLDEQFF
- - TRBJ2-6 TRBV15 TGTGCCACCAGCCCGCGGTACTCTGGGGCCAACGTCCTGACTTTC CATSPRYSGANVLTF
- - TRBJ2-2 TRBV30 TGTGCCTGGAGTGTACTGGGCAGGGACACCGGGGAGCTGTTTTTT CAWSVLGRDTGELFF
- - TRBJ2-2 TRBV7-8 TGTGCCAGCAGCTTAACTAGAAACACCGGGGAGCTGTTTTTT CASSLTRNTGELFF
TRBD1 - TRBJ1-1 TRBV18 TGTGCCAGCTCACGTACGACAGGGGAGGTCACTGAAGCTTTCTTT CASSRTTGEVTEAFF
- - TRBJ2-5 TRBV27 TGCGCCAGCAGTTTATCGGTTGGCGGACTGTACATTAAAGAGACCCAGTACTTC CASSLSVGGLYIKETQYF
- - TRBJ2-3 TRBV10-2 TGCGCCGCTCGGGCGGCGGGGACGACAGATACGCAGTATTTT CAARAAGTTDTQYF
- - TRBJ1-4 TRBV2 TGTGCCAGCAGTGAAGGGTTCCAGGGTGTCGGCGAAAAACTGTTTTTT CASSEGFQGVGEKLFF